Below, one TCR beta chain is given with its context. This record comes from a study of T cell changes during pregnancy in multiple sclerosis. CDR1 and CDR2 from the germline V gene are SGHVS and FNYEAQ. Trimming took off 5 bases at V and 4 bases at J, with 17 bases between the two ends. CDR3 size: 15 residues. The repertoire was sequenced with immunoSEQ multiplex PCR; TCRdb's copy has only in-frame clones and lacks some. The sample comprises roughly 48,000 clones, about 94% of which are singletons, and more than 0.45% rests with the top ten. The chain has TRBV7-6 and TRBJ2-5, with D perhaps matching TRBD2 (7 bases). The sequence was collected from a female donor with multiple sclerosis, enrolled in a pregnancy study. The sample here was CD4+ T cells from peripheral blood mononuclear cells, taken in the first trimester of pregnancy. The CDR3 DNA sequence: TGTGCCAGCAGCACGGGGGGCGCCGGGGGAGAGACCCAGTACTTC. Its protein is CASSTGGAGGETQYF.